These 32 T cell receptor beta chains originate from one sample sequenced in a study of radiation and T cells in renal cell carcinoma. Specified time point: blood 4 weeks post-SBRT, at nephrectomy. Indicated treatment: 15 Gy SBRT to primary tumor, nephrectomy 4 weeks later. TCRdb's table, derived via immunoSEQ multiplex PCR, lists solely in-frame clones and lacks some. Of some 46,000 clones listed, roughly four fifths are singletons. The source material was blood, sampled from a patient whose treatment included radiotherapy and nephrectomy. All receptors derive from a woman in her 70s with renal cell carcinoma.

CDR3 sequence (DNA): TGCAGCTGCGGGGGGCTGGGCACTGAAGCTTTCTTT. It codes for CSCGGLGTEAFF. V usage is TRBV29-1 and J usage is TRBJ1-1, with a tentative D call TRBD1 (6 bases). There are 12 residues in the CDR3. The V gene's germline CDR1 is SQVTM and CDR2 ANQGSEA. Trimming cost V 8 bases and J 4 bases, with 14 bases left between them.

This chain joins TRBV29-1 and TRBJ1-1, with D possibly matching TRBD1 (5 bases). Germline V gene data show CDR1 as SQVTM and CDR2 as ANQGSEA. The CDR3 covers 12 residues. V lost 3 bases, J lost 3 bases, and 8 bases lay in between. CDR3 DNA: TGCAGCGTTGAGGGCAGGGACACTGAAGCTTTCTTT. It is translated as CSVEGRDTEAFF.

The V call is TRBV5-4, the J call TRBJ2-2; unclear D gene. The length of the CDR3 is 16 residues. V was pared by 2 bases and J by 0 bases, with 11 bases between. CDR1 SGHNT and CDR2 YYREEE come from the germline V gene (reference sequence). The CDR3 loop is CASSFFQRANTGELFF. The DNA for the CDR3 is TGTGCCAGCAGCTTCTTTCAGAGAGCGAACACCGGGGAGCTGTTTTTT.

The CDR3 is CASSPLGQGLNEQFF. CDR3 bases: TGTGCCAGCAGTCCACTGGGACAGGGGCTCAATGAGCAGTTCTTC. The V call is TRBV27, the J call TRBJ2-1; 10 bases align to TRBD1. With 5 bases clipped from V and 6 bases from J, the junction kept 7 bases outside the gene matches. The CDR3 contains 15 residues. CDR1 MNHEY and CDR2 SMNVEV come from the germline V gene (reference sequence).

The V call is TRBV29-1, the J call TRBJ1-1; tentatively, D is TRBD1 (6 bases). Germline CDR1 is SQVTM and CDR2 is ANQGSEA. The ends were cut back, 3 bases at V and 6 bases at J, with 11 bases in the middle. The CDR3 length is 12 residues. DNA of the CDR3: TGCAGCGTTGATTCAGCAGGGGCTGAAGCTTTCTTT. Its translation is CSVDSAGAEAFF.

The rearrangement uses TRBV7-2 and TRBJ1-1, with TRBD1 matching over 10 bases. V lost 5 bases to trimming and J lost 4 bases; unmatched junction nucleotides: 7. This CDR3 contains 15 residues. Germline loops: CDR1 SGHTA, CDR2 FQGNSA. Here the CDR3 reads CASSPRQGAFTEAFF. Written as DNA, the CDR3 is TGTGCCAGCAGCCCTAGACAGGGGGCGTTCACTGAAGCTTTCTTT.

This clone appeared once. This chain joins TRBV5-1 and TRBJ2-3; maybe TRBD2 (6 bases). The CDR3 loop spans 16 amino acids. Per germline, CDR1 SGHRS and CDR2 YFSETQ. V dropped 1 base and J dropped 1 base, with 13 bases sitting between them. The CDR3 coding sequence is TGCGCCAGCAGCTTGAGAGAAGGGGAGGGCACAGATACGCAGTATTTT. Its protein is CASSLREGEGTDTQYF.

The V and J genes are TRBV4-2 and TRBJ2-7; tentative D call: TRBD1 (6 bases). There are 15 residues in the CDR3. The germline V and J ends were trimmed by 1 base and 0 bases, with 10 bases remaining between them. Per the germline V gene, CDR1 is LGHNA and CDR2 is YNFKEQ. CDR3 nucleotide sequence: TGTGCCAGCAGCCAAGGACAGGACGCCTCCTACGAGCAGTACTTC. The encoded protein is CASSQGQDASYEQYF.

V gene TRBV2 combines with J gene TRBJ1-2; perhaps TRBD1 as D (5 bases). This CDR3 contains 13 residues. Trimming removed 7 bases from V and 4 bases from J, with 13 bases in between. Germline V lookup: CDR1 SNHLY, CDR2 FYNNEI. DNA of the CDR3: TGTGCCAGCATGGGACCCCAATCCTATGGCTACACCTTC. Protein: CASMGPQSYGYTF.

The chain combines TRBV9 with TRBJ2-1; possibly TRBD1 or TRBD2 for D (5 bases each). The germline gives CDR1 SGDLS, CDR2 YYNGEE. CDR3 length: 15 residues. V lost 3 bases and J lost 1, with 11 bases in between. The CDR3 protein is CASSDGTKSYNEQFF. Written as DNA, the CDR3 is TGTGCCAGCAGCGATGGGACGAAATCCTACAATGAGCAGTTCTTC.

This clone is a singleton in its sample. The V gene is TRBV19, the J gene TRBJ2-3; maybe TRBD2 (5 bases). Trimming shortened V by 8 bases and J by 3 bases, and 15 bases separated the two germline ends. The CDR3 contains 14 residues. The germline CDR1 and CDR2 sequences are LNHDA and SQIVND (reference sequence). The CDR3 loop reads CASRKEGKTDTQYF. In DNA, the CDR3 is TGTGCCAGTCGAAAAGAGGGTAAGACAGATACGCAGTATTTT.

This clone appeared once. The J gene is TRBJ2-5, the V gene TRBV7-6; possibly TRBD1 for D (6 bases). Trimming left V 5 bases short and J 2 bases short, with 15 bases between. CDR1 SGHVS and CDR2 FNYEAQ come from the germline V gene. The CDR3 has 15 residues. The CDR3 DNA reads TGTGCCAGCAGCCCCGGCAATGGACAGCAAGAGACCCAGTACTTC. Protein product: CASSPGNGQQETQYF.

This clone has a handful of counts. The V and J genes are TRBV19 and TRBJ1-2; D perhaps matches TRBD1 (5 bases). CDR1 is LNHDA, CDR2 SQIVND, per germline (reference sequence). V dropped 3 bases and J dropped 8 bases, with 16 bases sitting between them. This CDR3 has 14 residues. CDR3 nucleotide sequence: TGTGCCAGTAGTATTGCTGGGACCTTCGAGGGCTACACCTTC. Its translation is CASSIAGTFEGYTF. The full variable domain, rest sourced from reference TRBV19 and TRBJ1-2, is DGGITQSPKYLFRKEGQNVTLSCEQNLNHDAMYWYRQDPGQGLRLIYYSQIVNDFQKGDIAEGYSVSREKKESFPLTVTSAQKNPTAFYLCASSIAGTFEGYTFGSGTRLTVV.

The V gene is TRBV11-2, the J gene TRBJ1-3; D is possibly TRBD1 (5 bases). The germline CDR1 and CDR2 sequences are SGHAT and FQNNGV. The V end lost 3 bases, the J end lost 4 bases, and 7 bases lay between the germline ends. This CDR3 comprises 13 residues. CDR3 bases: TGTGCCAGCAGCTTCCACAGGGGAAACACCATATATTTT. This encodes CASSFHRGNTIYF.

CDR3 protein: CASTGPLSGANVLTF. Here the CDR3 DNA reads TGTGCCAGCACCGGGCCTCTCTCGGGGGCCAACGTCCTGACTTTC. The rearrangement links TRBV6-5 to TRBJ2-6; D gene unclear. The CDR3 extends over 15 amino acids. Trimming pared 7 bases from V and 4 bases from J, leaving 14 bases between. Germline V CDR1 and CDR2: MNHEY, SVGAGI.

This clone was detected only a few times. This rearrangement joins TRBV6-6 to TRBJ2-3; 7 bases are shared with TRBD2. V dropped 4 bases and J dropped 4; count of bases not matched to a gene: 5. This CDR3 has 14 amino acids. CDR1 MNHNY and CDR2 SVGAGI come from the germline V gene (reference sequence). The CDR3: CASSWDYLPDTQYF. The CDR3 DNA reads as TGTGCCAGCAGTTGGGACTACCTTCCAGATACGCAGTATTTT.

V is TRBV7-2 and J is TRBJ1-2; 7 bases map to TRBD1. CDR1 and CDR2 (germline): SGHTA, FQGNSA. V lost 5 bases and J lost 8; bases outside the gene matches: 14. The CDR3 runs to 15 residues. CDR3 region: CASSSWDSPLGGYTF. CDR3 in DNA: TGTGCCAGCAGCAGTTGGGACAGTCCTCTGGGCGGCTACACCTTC.

This chain joins TRBV6-5 and TRBJ2-7; TRBD2 matches at 7 bases. From germline, CDR1 is MNHEY and CDR2 SVGAGI. Unmatched junction bases numbered 10, after V lost 6 bases and J lost 2 bases. CDR3 length: 15 amino acids. CDR3 coding DNA: TGTGCCAGCAGCAATGAGGCTAGCGGACCCTACGAGCAGTACTTC. Translation gives CASSNEASGPYEQYF.

The chain has TRBV7-2 and TRBJ2-7; no definite D call. This CDR3 region has 17 residues. CDR1 and CDR2 from the germline V gene are SGHTA and FQGNSA. V gave up 1 base and J gave up 7 bases, with 23 bases separating them. DNA for the CDR3: TGTGCCAGCAGCTTAGAGGTTAGCTTTTACTCCTCTCGGGAGCAGTACTTC. Protein sequence: CASSLEVSFYSSREQYF.

This sequence joins TRBV25-1 and TRBJ2-7; no definite D call. Trimming removed 5 bases from V and 6 bases from J, with 8 bases in between. This CDR3 region has 11 residues. Looked up from germline, CDR1 is MGHDK and CDR2 is SYGVNS. The chain's CDR3 is CASSPPPEQYF. CDR3 in DNA: TGTGCCAGCAGTCCCCCCCCCGAGCAGTACTTC.

V usage is TRBV7-6 and J usage is TRBJ2-1; 7 bases agree with TRBD2. CDR3 size: 16 residues. Germline CDR1 and CDR2: SGHVS and FNYEAQ. Trimming removed 2 bases from V and 2 bases from J; junction bases left unmatched: 6. The DNA of the CDR3 is TGTGCCAGCAGCTTACGGTCTAGCGGTACCTACAATGAGCAGTTCTTC. Translated: CASSLRSSGTYNEQFF.

The gene calls are TRBV7-9 and TRBJ2-1; D gene ambiguous. The germline V gene encodes CDR1 SEHNR and CDR2 FQNEAQ (reference sequence). V lost 3 bases and J lost 8, with 5 bases in between. CDR3 length: 11 amino acids. The CDR3 region has the DNA TGTGCCAGCAGCTTCTTCGATGAGCAGTTCTTC. This codes for CASSFFDEQFF.

The rearrangement links TRBV4-1 to TRBJ2-2; D uncertain. Trimming removed 4 bases from V and 4 bases from J, with 13 bases in between. The CDR3 length is 15 residues. Looked up from germline, CDR1 is MGHRA and CDR2 is YSYEKL. Here the CDR3 DNA reads TGCGCCAGCAGCCCCACCCTGTTAGGCACCGGGGAGCTGTTTTTT. This encodes CASSPTLLGTGELFF.

This clone was seen many times. The chain carries TRBV2 and TRBJ2-1; TRBD2 matches 11 bases. CDR1 is SNHLY and CDR2 is FYNNEI in the germline V gene. V gave up 4 bases and J gave up 2 bases; unmatched junction bases: 4. The CDR3 spans 16 residues. Here the CDR3 reads CASSVGTSGPYNEQFF. The CDR3 region has the DNA TGTGCCAGCAGTGTTGGGACTAGCGGTCCCTACAATGAGCAGTTCTTC.

CDR3 DNA sequence: TGTGCTAGTATAGCGGGAGCGGGTGGGTCCCAGTACTTC. Residues: CASIAGAGGSQYF. The J gene is TRBJ2-5, the V gene TRBV12-5; 9 bases are a match to TRBD2. The CDR3 contains 13 residues. The V gene end was trimmed by 8 bases and the J gene end by 9 bases; junction bases not matched to a gene: 10. Germline-derived CDR1 and CDR2 are LGHNT and FRNRAP.

This clone is a singleton in its sample. This sequence joins TRBV4-1 and TRBJ2-1, with 10 nucleotides matching TRBD2. V shed 0 bases, J shed 7 bases, and the junction held 9 bases outside the gene matches. This CDR3 is built from 17 residues. From germline, CDR1 is MGHRA and CDR2 YSYEKL. This CDR3 reads CASSQDSLAGAINEQFF. In DNA, the CDR3 is TGCGCCAGCAGCCAAGATTCGCTAGCGGGGGCCATTAATGAGCAGTTCTTC.

J is TRBJ2-5 and V is TRBV9, with D unresolved. The V gene lost 0 bases and the J gene lost 2 bases, with 11 bases spanning the gap. Germline V gene lookup returns CDR1 SGDLS and CDR2 YYNGEE. The CDR3 covers 15 residues. CDR3 sequence: CASSVGGTIQETQYF. The DNA of the CDR3 is TGTGCCAGCAGCGTAGGCGGAACCATTCAAGAGACCCAGTACTTC. Variable domain in full (rest from reference TRBV9 and TRBJ2-5): DSGVTQTPKHLITATGQRVTLRCSPRSGDLSVYWYQQSLDQGLQFLIQYYNGEERAKGNILERFSAQQFPDLHSELNLSSLELGDSALYFCASSVGGTIQETQYFGPGTRLLVL.

The genes are TRBV6-5 and TRBJ2-7; unclear D gene. The CDR3 has 15 residues. V lost 0 bases, J lost 5 bases, and 14 bases lay in between. Germline lookup yields CDR1 MNHEY and CDR2 SVGAGI. The CDR3 nucleotides are TGTGCCAGCAGTTACTCGCAGGCCCTCACGGACGAGCAGTACTTC. This codes for CASSYSQALTDEQYF.

The rearrangement joins TRBV2 to TRBJ1-1, with D tentatively TRBD1 (5 bases). V dropped 4 bases and J dropped 5 bases, with 20 bases sitting between them. The CDR3 has 16 amino acids. CDR1 and CDR2 from the germline V gene are SNHLY and FYNNEI. CDR3 amino acids: CASSGSDGAPGTEAFF. CDR3 DNA: TGTGCCAGCAGTGGGTCGGACGGGGCGCCTGGAACTGAAGCTTTCTTT.

The CDR3 here is CASSIGSGSEGETQYF. The CDR3 nucleotides read TGTGCCAGTAGTATAGGGAGCGGGAGTGAAGGCGAGACCCAGTACTTC. V is TRBV19 and J is TRBJ2-5; the match to TRBD2 covers 8 bases. V lost 1 base and J lost 5; bases outside the gene matches: 9. The germline V gene has CDR1 LNHDA and CDR2 SQIVND (reference sequence). The CDR3 is 16 residues long.

The chain joins TRBV4-1 to TRBJ2-3, with 12 bases that match TRBD2. Germline values: CDR1 MGHRA, CDR2 YSYEKL. The CDR3 has 19 amino acids. The V gene end was trimmed by 5 bases and the J gene end by 7 bases; junction bases not matched to a gene: 19. CDR3 bases: TGCGCCAGCAGCAAAATATTGCCTCTGACTAGCGGGAGAGAATATACGCAGTATTTT. Translated: CASSKILPLTSGREYTQYF.

V usage is TRBV7-2 and J usage is TRBJ2-7, with TRBD2 matching over 9 bases. V lost 1 base, J lost 3 bases, and 4 bases stayed unmatched. This CDR3 is 15 amino acids long. Germline CDR1 reads SGHTA; CDR2 reads FQGNSA. The CDR3 DNA reads TGTGCCAGCAGCTTAGAGTGGACTAGCGTCTACGAGCAGTACTTC. Amino acids: CASSLEWTSVYEQYF. The variable domain in full, completed from reference TRBV7-2 and TRBJ2-7, reads GAGVSQSPSNKVTEKGKDVELRCDPISGHTALYWYRQSLGQGLEFLIYFQGNSAPDKSGLPSDRFSAERTGGSVSTLTIQRTQQEDSAVYLCASSLEWTSVYEQYFGPGTRLTVT.